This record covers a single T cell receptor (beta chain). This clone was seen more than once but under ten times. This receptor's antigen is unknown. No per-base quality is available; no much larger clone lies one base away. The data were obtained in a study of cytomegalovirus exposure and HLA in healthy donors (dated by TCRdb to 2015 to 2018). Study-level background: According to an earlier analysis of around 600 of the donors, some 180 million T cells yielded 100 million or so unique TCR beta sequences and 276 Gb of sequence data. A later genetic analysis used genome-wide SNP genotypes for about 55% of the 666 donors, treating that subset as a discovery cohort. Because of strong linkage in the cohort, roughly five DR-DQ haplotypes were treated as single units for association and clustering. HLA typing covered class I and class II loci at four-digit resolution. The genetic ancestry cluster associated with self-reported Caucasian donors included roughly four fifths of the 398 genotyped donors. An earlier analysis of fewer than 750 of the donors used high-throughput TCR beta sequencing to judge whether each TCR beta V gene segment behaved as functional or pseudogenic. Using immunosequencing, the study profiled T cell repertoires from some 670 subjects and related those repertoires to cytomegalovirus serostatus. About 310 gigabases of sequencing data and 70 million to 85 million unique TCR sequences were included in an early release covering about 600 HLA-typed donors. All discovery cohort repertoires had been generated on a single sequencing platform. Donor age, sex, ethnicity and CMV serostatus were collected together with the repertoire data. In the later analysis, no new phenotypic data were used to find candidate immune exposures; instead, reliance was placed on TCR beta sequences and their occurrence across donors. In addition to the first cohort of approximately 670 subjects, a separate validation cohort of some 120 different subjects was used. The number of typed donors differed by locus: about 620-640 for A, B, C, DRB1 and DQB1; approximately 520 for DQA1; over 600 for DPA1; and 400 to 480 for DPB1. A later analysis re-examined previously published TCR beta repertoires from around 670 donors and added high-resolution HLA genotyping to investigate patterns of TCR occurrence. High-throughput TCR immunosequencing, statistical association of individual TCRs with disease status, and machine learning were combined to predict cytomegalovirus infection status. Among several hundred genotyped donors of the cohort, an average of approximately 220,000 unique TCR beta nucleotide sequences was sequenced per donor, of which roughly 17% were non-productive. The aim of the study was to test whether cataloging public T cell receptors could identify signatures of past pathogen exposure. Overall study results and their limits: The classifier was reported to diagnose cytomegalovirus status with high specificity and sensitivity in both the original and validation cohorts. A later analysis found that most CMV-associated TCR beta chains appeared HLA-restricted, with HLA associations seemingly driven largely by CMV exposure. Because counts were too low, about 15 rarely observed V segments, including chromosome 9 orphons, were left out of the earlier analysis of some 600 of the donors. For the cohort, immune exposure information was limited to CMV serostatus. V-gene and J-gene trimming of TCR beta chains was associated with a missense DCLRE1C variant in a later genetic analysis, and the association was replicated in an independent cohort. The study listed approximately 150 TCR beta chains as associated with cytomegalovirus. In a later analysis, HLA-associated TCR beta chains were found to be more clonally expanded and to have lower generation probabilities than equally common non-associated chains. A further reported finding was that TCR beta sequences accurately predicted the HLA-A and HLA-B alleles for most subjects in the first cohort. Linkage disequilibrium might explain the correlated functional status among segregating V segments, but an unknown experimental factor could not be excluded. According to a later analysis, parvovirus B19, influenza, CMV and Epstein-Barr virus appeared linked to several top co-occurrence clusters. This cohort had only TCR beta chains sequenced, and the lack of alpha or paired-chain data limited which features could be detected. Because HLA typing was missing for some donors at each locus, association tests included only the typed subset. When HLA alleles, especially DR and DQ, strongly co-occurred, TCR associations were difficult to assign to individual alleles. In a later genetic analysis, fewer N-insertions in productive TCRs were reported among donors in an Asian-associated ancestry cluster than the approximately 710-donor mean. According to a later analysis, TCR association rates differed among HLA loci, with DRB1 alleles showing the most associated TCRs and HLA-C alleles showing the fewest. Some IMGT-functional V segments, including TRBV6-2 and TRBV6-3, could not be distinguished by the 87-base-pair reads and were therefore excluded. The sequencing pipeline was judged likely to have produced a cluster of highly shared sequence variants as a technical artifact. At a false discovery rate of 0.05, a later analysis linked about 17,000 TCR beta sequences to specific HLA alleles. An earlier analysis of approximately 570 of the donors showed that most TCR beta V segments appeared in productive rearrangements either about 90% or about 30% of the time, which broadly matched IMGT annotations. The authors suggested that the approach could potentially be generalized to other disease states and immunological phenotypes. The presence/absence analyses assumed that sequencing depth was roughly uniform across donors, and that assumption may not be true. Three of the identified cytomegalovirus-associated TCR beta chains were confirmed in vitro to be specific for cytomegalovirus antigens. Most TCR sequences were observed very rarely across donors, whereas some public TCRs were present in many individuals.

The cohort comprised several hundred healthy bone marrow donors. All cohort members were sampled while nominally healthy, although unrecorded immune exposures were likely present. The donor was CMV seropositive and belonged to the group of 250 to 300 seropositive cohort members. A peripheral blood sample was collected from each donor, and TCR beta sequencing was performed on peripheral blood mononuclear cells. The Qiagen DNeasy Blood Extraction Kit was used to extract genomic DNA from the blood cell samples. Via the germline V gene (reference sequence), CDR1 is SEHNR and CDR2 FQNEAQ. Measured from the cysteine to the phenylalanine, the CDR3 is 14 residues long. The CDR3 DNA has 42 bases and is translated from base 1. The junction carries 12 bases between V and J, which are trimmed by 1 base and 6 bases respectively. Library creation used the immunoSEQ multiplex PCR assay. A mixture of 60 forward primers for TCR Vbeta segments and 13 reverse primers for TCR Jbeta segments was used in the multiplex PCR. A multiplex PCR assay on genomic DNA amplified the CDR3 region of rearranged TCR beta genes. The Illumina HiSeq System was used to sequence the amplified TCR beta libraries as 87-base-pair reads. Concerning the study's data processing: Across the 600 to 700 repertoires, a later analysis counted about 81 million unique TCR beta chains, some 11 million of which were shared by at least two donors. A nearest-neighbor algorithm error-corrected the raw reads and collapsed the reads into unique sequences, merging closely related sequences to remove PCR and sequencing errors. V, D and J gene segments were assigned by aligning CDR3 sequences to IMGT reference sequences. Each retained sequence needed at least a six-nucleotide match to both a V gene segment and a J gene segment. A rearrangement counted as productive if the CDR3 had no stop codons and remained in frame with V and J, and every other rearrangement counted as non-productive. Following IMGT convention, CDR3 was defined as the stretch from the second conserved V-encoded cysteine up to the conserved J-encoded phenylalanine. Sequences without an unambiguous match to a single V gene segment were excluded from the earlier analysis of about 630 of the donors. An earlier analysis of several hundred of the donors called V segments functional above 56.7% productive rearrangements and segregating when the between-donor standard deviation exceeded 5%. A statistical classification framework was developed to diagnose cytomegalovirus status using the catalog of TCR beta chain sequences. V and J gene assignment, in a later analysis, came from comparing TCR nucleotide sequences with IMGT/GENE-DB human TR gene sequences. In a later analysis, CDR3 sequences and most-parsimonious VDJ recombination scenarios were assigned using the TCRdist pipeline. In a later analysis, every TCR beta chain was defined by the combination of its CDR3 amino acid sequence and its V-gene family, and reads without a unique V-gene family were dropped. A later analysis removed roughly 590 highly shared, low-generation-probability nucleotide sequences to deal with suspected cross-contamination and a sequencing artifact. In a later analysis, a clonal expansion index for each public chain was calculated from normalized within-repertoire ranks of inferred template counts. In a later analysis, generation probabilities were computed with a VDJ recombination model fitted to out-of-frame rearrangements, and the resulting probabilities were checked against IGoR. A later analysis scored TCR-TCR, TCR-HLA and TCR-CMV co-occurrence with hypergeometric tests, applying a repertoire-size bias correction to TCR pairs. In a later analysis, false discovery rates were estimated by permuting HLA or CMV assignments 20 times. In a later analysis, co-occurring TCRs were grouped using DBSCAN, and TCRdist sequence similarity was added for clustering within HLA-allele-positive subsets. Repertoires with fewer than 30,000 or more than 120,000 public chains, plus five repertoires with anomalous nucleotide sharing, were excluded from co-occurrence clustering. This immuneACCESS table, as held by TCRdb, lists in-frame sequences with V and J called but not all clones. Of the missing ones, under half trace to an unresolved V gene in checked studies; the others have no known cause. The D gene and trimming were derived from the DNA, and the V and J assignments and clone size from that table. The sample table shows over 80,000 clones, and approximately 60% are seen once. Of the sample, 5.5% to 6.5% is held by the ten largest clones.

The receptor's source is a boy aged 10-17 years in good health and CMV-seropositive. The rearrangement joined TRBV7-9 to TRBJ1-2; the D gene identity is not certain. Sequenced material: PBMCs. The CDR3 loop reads CASSLGAGLDGYTF. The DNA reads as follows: TGTGCCAGCAGCTTAGGGGCAGGACTGGATGGCTACACCTTC.